The 5 T cell receptor beta chains in this list originate from one sample, sequenced in a study of T cell repertoires in cytomegalovirus infection. TCRdb processed the reads anew with MiXCR; each CDR3 protein has one entry. Of about 310,000 distinct CDR3 sequences listed, 20% to 25% are singletons. These receptors are not linked to any known antigen. The specimen was cultured PBMCs, collected from culture after CMV antigen stimulation. The receptor source for this set is a human donor in good health (CMV status not recorded). Some clones in this sample may be carry-over from other donors' samples.

The sample holds a few counts of this clonotype. This chain joins TRBV28 and TRBJ2-3; D unresolved. The CDR3 is 16 residues long. With 5 bases removed from V and 0 bases from J, the gap between germline ends came to 15 bases. Per the germline V gene, CDR1 is MDHEN and CDR2 is SYDVKM. The DNA of the CDR3 is TGTGCCAGCAGTCCCCGGATTTTTGCAAGCACAGATACGCAGTATTTT. Translation gives CASSPRIFASTDTQYF.

This clonotype was found a few times. V gene TRBV19 combines with J gene TRBJ1-1; 9 bases match TRBD1. Looked up from germline, CDR1 is LNHDA and CDR2 is SQIVND (reference sequence). The J segment lost 3 bases and the V segment lost 5 bases, leaving 7 bases of the junction unmatched. This CDR3 has 15 amino acids. The CDR3 sequence is CASSYGTGWDTEAFF. In DNA, the CDR3 is TGTGCCAGTAGTTACGGGACAGGGTGGGACACTGAAGCTTTCTTT.

This chain uses TRBV2 with TRBJ2-1, with 8 bases lining up with TRBD2. This CDR3 region has 14 residues. Germline V gives CDR1 SNHLY, CDR2 FYNNEI. Trimming removed 10 bases from V and 4 bases from J; junction bases left unmatched: 9. The CDR3 protein is CATKQGTSYNEQFF. The CDR3, as DNA: TGTGCCACAAAGCAGGGGACTAGTTACAATGAGCAGTTCTTC.

The chain combines TRBV28 with TRBJ2-7, with D perhaps TRBD2 (5 bases). V lost 5 bases to trimming and J lost 4 bases, with 18 bases between them. The CDR3 is 15 residues long. CDR1 is MDHEN and CDR2 is SYDVKM in the germline V gene. CDR3 protein: CASSTRGRVGYEQYF. In DNA form, the CDR3 reads TGTGCCAGCAGTACCCGGGGAAGGGTGGGGTACGAGCAGTACTTC. Looking up the rest from reference TRBV28 and TRBJ2-7 gives the full variable domain: DVKVTQSSRYLVKRTGEKVFLECVQDMDHENMFWYRQDPGLGLRLIYFSYDVKMKEKGDIPEGYSVSREKKERFSLILESASTNQTSMYLCASSTRGRVGYEQYFGPGTRLTVT.

The chain carries TRBV19 and TRBJ1-1; no reliable D call. This CDR3 has 13 residues. V lost 6 bases and J lost 1, with 9 bases in between. The germline CDR1 and CDR2 sequences are LNHDA and SQIVND (reference sequence). CDR3 in DNA: TGTGCCAGTAGAGCACAGCCGAACACTGAAGCTTTCTTT. Protein product: CASRAQPNTEAFF. The complete variable domain, with remaining parts taken from reference TRBV19 and TRBJ1-1, reads DGGITQSPKYLFRKEGQNVTLSCEQNLNHDAMYWYRQDPGQGLRLIYYSQIVNDFQKGDIAEGYSVSREKKESFPLTVTSAQKNPTAFYLCASRAQPNTEAFFGQGTRLTVV.